A few counts support the clone carrying this T cell receptor beta chain. Antigen: not known. This sample is drawn from a study of CD8 T cells in ankylosing spondylitis. Overall study findings and caveats: There were earlier reports of some motif variants in reactive arthritis synovial fluid and blood. With a CD8+ phenotype, disease-linked clones were relatively rare in peripheral blood. There was a TCR beta motif, made of roughly eight highly homologous variants, that appeared characteristic of ankylosing spondylitis blood. Reportedly, disease-linked clones are significantly enriched in ankylosing spondylitis patients' matched synovial fluid.

V lost 4 bases to trimming and J lost 3 bases; unmatched junction nucleotides: 9. The germline CDR1 and CDR2 sequences are LGHNA and YNFKEQ. The CDR3 extends over 15 amino acids. In TCRdb, the 5' RACE reads were re-called with MiXCR into one record per CDR3 protein. The sample shows 700,000 to 1,000,000 distinct CDR3 sequences, about 12% of them seen only once. Sequencing was done on a sample of blood, either unsorted or a sorted T cell fraction (not recorded which). The gene calls are TRBV4-2 and TRBJ2-7; 7 nucleotides line up with TRBD2. This clonotype originated in a male donor with ankylosing spondylitis. DNA of the CDR3: TGTGCCAGCAGCCCATTGAGCGGGAACCACTACGAGCAGTACTTC. Amino acids: CASSPLSGNHYEQYF.